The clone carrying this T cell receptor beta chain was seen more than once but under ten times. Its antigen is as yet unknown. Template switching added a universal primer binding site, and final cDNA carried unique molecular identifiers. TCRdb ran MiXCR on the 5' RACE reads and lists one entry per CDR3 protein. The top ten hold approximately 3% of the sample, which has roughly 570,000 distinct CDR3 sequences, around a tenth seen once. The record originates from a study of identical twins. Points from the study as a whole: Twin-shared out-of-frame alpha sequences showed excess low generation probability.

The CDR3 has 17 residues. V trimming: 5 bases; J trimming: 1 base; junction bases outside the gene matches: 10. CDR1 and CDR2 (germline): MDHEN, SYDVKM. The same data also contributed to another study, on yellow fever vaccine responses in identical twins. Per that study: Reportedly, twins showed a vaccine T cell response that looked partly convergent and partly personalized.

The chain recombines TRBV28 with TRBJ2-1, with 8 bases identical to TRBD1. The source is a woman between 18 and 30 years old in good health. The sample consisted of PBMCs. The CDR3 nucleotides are TGTGCCAGCAGTAGTTACCGGGACAGGACTTCCTACAATGAGCAGTTCTTC. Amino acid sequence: CASSSYRDRTSYNEQFF.